The following is a T cell receptor (beta chain) sequence with its context. Original analysis: Estimation of nucleated cell counts relied on the amplification of reference gene primers. The repertoire was sequenced with immunoSEQ multiplex PCR; TCRdb's copy has only in-frame clones and lacks some. V and J calls and clone size are given by that table; D and trimming were obtained from the DNA. The sample lists about 290,000 clones, approximately 89% occurring once. This sample is part of a study of blood T cell repertoires in COVID-19. Whole-study context: The cDNA or gDNA used as material had been derived from T cells, B-cell-depleted T cells, or PBMCs.

Patients in Seattle were enrolled during active infection, then followed longitudinally. The receptor was isolated from a woman between 25 and 40 years old with COVID-19, enrolled during active disease. What was sequenced was peripheral blood.

CDR3 in DNA: TGTGCCAGCAGTGAAGCGACAGGGGCCATTCATGGCTACACCTTC. It translates to CASSEATGAIHGYTF. J is TRBJ1-2 and V is TRBV25-1; 8 bases line up with TRBD1. The CDR3 totals 15 residues. V was pared by 2 bases and J by 6 bases, with 8 bases of the junction left unmatched. Germline V lookup: CDR1 MGHDK, CDR2 SYGVNS.